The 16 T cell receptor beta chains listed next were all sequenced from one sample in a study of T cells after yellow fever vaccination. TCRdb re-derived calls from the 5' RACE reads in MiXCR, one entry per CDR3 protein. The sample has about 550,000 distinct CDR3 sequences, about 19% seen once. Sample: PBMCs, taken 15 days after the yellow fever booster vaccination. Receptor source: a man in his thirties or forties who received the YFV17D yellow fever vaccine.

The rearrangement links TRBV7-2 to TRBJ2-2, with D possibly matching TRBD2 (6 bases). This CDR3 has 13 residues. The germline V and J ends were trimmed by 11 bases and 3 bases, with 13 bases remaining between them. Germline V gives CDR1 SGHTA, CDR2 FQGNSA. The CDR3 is CALRGSYTGELFF. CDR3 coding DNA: TGTGCCCTGCGGGGTAGCTACACCGGGGAGCTGTTTTTT.

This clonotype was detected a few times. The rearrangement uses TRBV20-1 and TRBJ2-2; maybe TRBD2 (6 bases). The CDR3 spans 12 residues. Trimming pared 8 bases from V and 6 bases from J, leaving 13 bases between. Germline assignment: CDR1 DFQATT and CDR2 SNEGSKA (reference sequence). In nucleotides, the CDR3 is TGCAGTATGAGGGACTTATCCGGGGAGCTGTTTTTT. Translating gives CSMRDLSGELFF.

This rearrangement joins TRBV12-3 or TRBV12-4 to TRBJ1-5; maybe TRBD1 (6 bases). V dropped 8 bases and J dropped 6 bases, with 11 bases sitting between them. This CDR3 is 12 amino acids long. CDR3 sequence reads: CASGNRAQPQHF. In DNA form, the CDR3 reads TGTGCCAGCGGAAACAGGGCTCAGCCCCAGCATTTT.

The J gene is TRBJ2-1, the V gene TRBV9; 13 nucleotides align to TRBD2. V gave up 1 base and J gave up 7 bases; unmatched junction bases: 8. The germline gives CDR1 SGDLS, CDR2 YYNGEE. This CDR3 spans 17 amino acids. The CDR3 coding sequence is TGTGCCAGCAGCGTAACTAGCGGGAGGGCCTTAGCGAATGAGCAGTTCTTC. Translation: CASSVTSGRALANEQFF.

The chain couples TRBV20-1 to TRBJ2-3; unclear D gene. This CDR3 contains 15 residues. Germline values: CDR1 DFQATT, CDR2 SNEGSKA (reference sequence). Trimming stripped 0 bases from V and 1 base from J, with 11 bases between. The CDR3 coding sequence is TGCAGTGCTAGAGATGGTCTCTCCGGCACAGATACGCAGTATTTT. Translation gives CSARDGLSGTDTQYF.

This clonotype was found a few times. As DNA, the CDR3 is TGTGCCAGCAGCGGCAGGGGGTCCGGGGAGCTGTTTTTT. Translation gives CASSGRGSGELFF. The chain employs TRBV5-5 and TRBJ2-2; 7 positions agree with TRBD1. J was trimmed by 6 bases and V by 4 bases; bases with no gene match: 3. Germline CDR1 SGHKS, CDR2 YYEKEE (reference sequence). The CDR3 runs 13 residues.

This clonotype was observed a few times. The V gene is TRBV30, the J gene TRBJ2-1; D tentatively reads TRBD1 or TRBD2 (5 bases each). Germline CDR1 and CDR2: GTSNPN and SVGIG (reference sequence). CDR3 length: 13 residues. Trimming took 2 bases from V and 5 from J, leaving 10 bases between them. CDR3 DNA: TGTGCCTGGAGTAGGGGACGGAACAATGAGCAGTTCTTC. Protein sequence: CAWSRGRNNEQFF.

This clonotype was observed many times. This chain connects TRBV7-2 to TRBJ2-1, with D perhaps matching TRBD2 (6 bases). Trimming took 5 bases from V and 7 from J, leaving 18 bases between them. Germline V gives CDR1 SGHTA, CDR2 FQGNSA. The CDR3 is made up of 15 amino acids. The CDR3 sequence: CASSPQVGGDNEQFF. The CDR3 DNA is TGTGCCAGCAGCCCCCAAGTGGGAGGAGATAATGAGCAGTTCTTC.

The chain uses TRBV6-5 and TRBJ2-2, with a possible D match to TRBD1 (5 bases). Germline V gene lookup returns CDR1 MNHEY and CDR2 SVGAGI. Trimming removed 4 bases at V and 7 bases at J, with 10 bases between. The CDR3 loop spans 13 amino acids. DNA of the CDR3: TGTGCCAGCAGTTTGGGGCTGGGCGGGGAGCTGTTTTTT. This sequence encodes CASSLGLGGELFF.

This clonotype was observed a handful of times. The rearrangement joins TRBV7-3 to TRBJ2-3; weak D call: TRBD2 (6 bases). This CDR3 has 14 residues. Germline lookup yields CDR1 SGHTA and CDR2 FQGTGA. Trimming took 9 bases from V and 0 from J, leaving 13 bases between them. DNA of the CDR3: TGTGCCAGTGGGCGCGGGACTAGCACAGATACGCAGTATTTT. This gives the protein CASGRGTSTDTQYF. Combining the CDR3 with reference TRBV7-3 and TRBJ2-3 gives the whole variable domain GAGVSQTPSNKVTEKGKYVELRCDPISGHTALYWYRQSLGQGPEFLIYFQGTGAADDSGLPNDRFFAVRPEGSVSTLKIQRTERGDSAVYLCASGRGTSTDTQYFGPGTRLTVL.

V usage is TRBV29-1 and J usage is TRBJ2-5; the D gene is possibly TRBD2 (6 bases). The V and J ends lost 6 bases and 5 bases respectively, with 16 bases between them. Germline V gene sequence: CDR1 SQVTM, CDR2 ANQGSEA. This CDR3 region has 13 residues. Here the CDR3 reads CSVDPGLQETQYF. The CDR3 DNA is TGCAGCGTGGACCCGGGACTTCAGGAGACCCAGTACTTC.

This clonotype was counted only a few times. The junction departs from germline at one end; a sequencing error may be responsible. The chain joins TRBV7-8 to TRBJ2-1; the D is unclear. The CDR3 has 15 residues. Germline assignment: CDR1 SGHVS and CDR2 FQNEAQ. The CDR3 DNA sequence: TGTGCCAGCAGCTTAGTTGGCGGCTCCGACAATGAGCAGTTCTTC. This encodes CASSLVGGSDNEQFF.

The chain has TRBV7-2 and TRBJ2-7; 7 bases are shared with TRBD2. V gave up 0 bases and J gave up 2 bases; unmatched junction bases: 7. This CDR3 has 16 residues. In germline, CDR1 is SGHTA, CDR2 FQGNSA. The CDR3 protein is CASSLAPSGLTYEQYF. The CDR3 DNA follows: TGTGCCAGCAGCTTAGCTCCTAGCGGCTTAACCTACGAGCAGTACTTC.

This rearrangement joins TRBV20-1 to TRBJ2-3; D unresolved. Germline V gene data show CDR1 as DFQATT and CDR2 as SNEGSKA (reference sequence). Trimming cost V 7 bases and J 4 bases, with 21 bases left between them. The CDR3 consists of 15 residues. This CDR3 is CSVPIGRIDADTQYF. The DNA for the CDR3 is TGCAGTGTTCCTATCGGACGGATTGACGCAGATACGCAGTATTTT.

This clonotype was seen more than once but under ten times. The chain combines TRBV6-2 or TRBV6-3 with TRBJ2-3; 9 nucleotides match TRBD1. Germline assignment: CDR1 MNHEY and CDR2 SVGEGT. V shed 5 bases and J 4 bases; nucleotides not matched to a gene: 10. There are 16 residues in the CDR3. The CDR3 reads CASSPGTGSRPDTQYF. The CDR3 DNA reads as TGTGCCAGCAGTCCCGGGACAGGGAGTAGACCAGATACGCAGTATTTT.

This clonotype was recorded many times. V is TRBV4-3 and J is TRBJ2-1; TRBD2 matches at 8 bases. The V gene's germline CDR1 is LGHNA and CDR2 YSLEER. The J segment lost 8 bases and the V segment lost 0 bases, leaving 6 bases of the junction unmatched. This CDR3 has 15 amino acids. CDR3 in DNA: TGCGCCAGCAGCCAAGATAGCGGGATACTCTATGAGCAGTTCTTC. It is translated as CASSQDSGILYEQFF.